This is a list of T cell receptor beta chains from one sample in a study of shared clonotypes between healthy human individuals. This table comes from immunoSEQ multiplex PCR, and its TCRdb copy is limited to in-frame clones, with some not included. Altogether around 2.1 million clones are present, about 92% being singletons, with the ten largest covering around 1.7%. The source material was naive CD8+ T cells from PBMCs. These receptors were taken from a man between 18 and 29 years old in good health. Some clones in this sample may be carry-over from other donors' samples. CDR3s include the opening cysteine and the closing phenylalanine or tryptophan. D genes are given only for firm matches. Clone size, where shown, is once, few, many, or a class for clones that have expanded.

size,J,D,V,CDR3,DNA
.,TRBJ2-7,.,TRBV28,CASSPRDGAYEQYF,TGTGCCAGCAGTCCCAGGGACGGAGCCTACGAGCAGTACTTC
.,TRBJ2-7,.,TRBV9,CASSVFKESYEQYF,TGTGCCAGCAGCGTATTCAAAGAATCCTACGAGCAGTACTTC
.,TRBJ2-5,.,TRBV7-2,CASSAGLGTQETQYF,TGTGCCAGCAGCGCGGGACTGGGGACTCAAGAGACCCAGTACTTC
.,TRBJ2-3,TRBD2,TRBV11-2,CASSSPLAGVIDTQYF,TGTGCCAGCAGCTCCCCCCTAGCGGGAGTCATCGATACGCAGTATTTT
.,TRBJ2-7,TRBD2,TRBV11-2,CASSRGLESSYEQYF,TGTGCCAGCAGCCGAGGACTAGAGAGCTCCTACGAGCAGTACTTC
.,TRBJ2-1,.,TRBV27,CASSLLFNGRAGEQFF,TGTGCCAGCAGTCTCCTCTTTAACGGTCGGGCTGGGGAGCAGTTCTTC
.,TRBJ2-1,TRBD2,TRBV7-8,CASSPYTSGNEQFF,TGTGCCAGCAGCCCGTATACTAGCGGGAATGAGCAGTTCTTC
.,TRBJ1-1,TRBD1,TRBV27,CASASQGSTEAFF,TGTGCCAGCGCTTCACAGGGGAGCACTGAAGCTTTCTTT
.,TRBJ1-2,.,TRBV28,CASSPQGRGYGYTF,TGTGCCAGCAGTCCCCAGGGGCGAGGCTATGGCTACACCTTC
.,TRBJ2-2,.,TRBV27,CASSHNPNTGELFF,TGTGCCAGCAGCCACAACCCGAACACCGGGGAGCTGTTTTTT
.,TRBJ2-7,.,TRBV27,CASSLDRPEGTEQYF,TGTGCCAGCAGTCTGGACAGACCCGAGGGTACCGAGCAGTACTTC
few,TRBJ1-1,TRBD1,TRBV7-9,CACGGQGALEAFF,TGTGCCTGCGGCGGACAGGGCGCTCTTGAAGCTTTCTTT
.,TRBJ2-7,.,TRBV7-2,CASSLNSGVVRNYEQYF,TGTGCCAGCAGCTTAAATTCGGGGGTGGTCCGAAACTACGAGCAGTACTTC
.,TRBJ2-7,TRBD1,TRBV7-6,CASSPRTGFSYEQYF,TGTGCCAGCAGCCCGCGGACAGGGTTCTCCTACGAGCAGTACTTC
once,TRBJ1-1,TRBD1,TRBV27,CASREGPGQANTEAFF,TGTGCCAGCAGGGAGGGGCCGGGACAGGCGAACACTGAAGCTTTCTTT
.,TRBJ1-1,.,TRBV27,CASSQGKGTEAFF,TGTGCCAGCAGCCAGGGGAAGGGCACTGAAGCTTTCTTT
.,TRBJ2-1,.,TRBV2,CASSSIEVSYNEQFF,TGTGCCAGCAGCTCGATTGAAGTCTCCTACAATGAGCAGTTCTTC
few,TRBJ1-1,.,TRBV29-1,CSVEGGTEAFF,TGCAGCGTTGAAGGGGGGACTGAAGCTTTCTTT
.,TRBJ2-1,TRBD2,TRBV11-2,CASSLAGGGYNEQFF,TGTGCCAGCAGCTTAGCGGGAGGGGGCTACAATGAGCAGTTCTTC
.,TRBJ2-1,TRBD2,TRBV7-8,CASRSGRRYEQFF,TGTGCCAGCCGGAGCGGGAGGCGGTATGAGCAGTTCTTC
.,TRBJ2-3,.,TRBV27,CAGETDTQYF,TGTGCCGGCGAAACAGATACGCAGTATTTT
.,TRBJ2-1,.,TRBV13,CASSGSAWGDNEQFF,TGTGCCAGCAGCGGTTCGGCATGGGGGGACAATGAGCAGTTCTTC
.,TRBJ2-7,.,TRBV27,CASSSPHRGYEQYF,TGTGCCAGCAGTTCCCCCCATCGGGGCTACGAGCAGTACTTC
.,TRBJ2-3,TRBD2,TRBV13,CASSLRTSGSTDTQYF,TGTGCCAGCAGCCTGAGGACTAGCGGGAGCACAGATACGCAGTATTTT
.,TRBJ1-1,.,TRBV6-1,CATTPGGSTEAFF,TGTGCCACCACCCCGGGAGGCAGCACTGAAGCTTTCTTT
.,TRBJ1-2,.,TRBV27,CASSLWGTSSYGYTF,TGTGCCAGCAGTTTATGGGGCACAAGTAGCTATGGCTACACCTTC
.,TRBJ2-7,TRBD2,TRBV9,CASSPQGSGRAPYEQYF,TGTGCCAGCAGCCCCCAGGGGAGCGGGAGGGCCCCCTACGAGCAGTACTTC
.,TRBJ2-2,.,TRBV28,CASSLSGTLQNTGELFF,TGTGCCAGCAGTTTATCAGGGACACTCCAGAACACCGGGGAGCTGTTTTTT
.,TRBJ1-5,.,TRBV20-1,CSAGKNQPQHF,TGCAGTGCAGGTAAAAATCAGCCCCAGCATTTT
.,TRBJ1-2,.,TRBV15,CATSRDRGSGGSGYTF,TGTGCCACCAGCAGAGATCGCGGCTCCGGCGGCTCTGGCTACACCTTC
.,TRBJ2-7,.,TRBV6-1,CAAQGRSNSYEQYF,TGTGCCGCACAAGGCAGATCAAACTCTTACGAGCAGTACTTC
.,TRBJ1-1,TRBD1,TRBV5-6,CASSFSGGGEAFF,TGTGCCAGCAGCTTTTCAGGGGGAGGTGAAGCTTTCTTT
.,TRBJ2-7,.,TRBV7-8,CASSSWAESSYEQYF,TGTGCCAGCAGCTCCTGGGCTGAGAGCTCCTACGAGCAGTACTTC
once,TRBJ2-2,.,TRBV27,CASSLLGGDGELFF,TGTGCCAGCAGTTTATTGGGGGGAGACGGGGAGCTGTTTTTT
once,TRBJ2-7,.,TRBV28,CASSQRVYEQYF,TGTGCCAGCAGTCAGCGGGTCTACGAGCAGTACTTC
.,TRBJ1-1,TRBD1,TRBV29-1,CSVVWAHLRQGARLGDTEAFF,TGCAGCGTTGTGTGGGCCCACCTCCGACAGGGGGCGAGGTTGGGCGACACTGAAGCTTTCTTT
.,TRBJ1-1,.,TRBV4-1,CASSQVVRNTEAFF,TGCGCCAGCAGCCAAGTAGTAAGGAACACTGAAGCTTTCTTT
.,TRBJ2-2,TRBD1,TRBV19,CASSIAAPRTGKAGELFF,TGTGCCAGTAGTATAGCCGCCCCTCGGACAGGGAAAGCCGGGGAGCTGTTTTTT
.,TRBJ2-1,TRBD1,TRBV11-2,CASSPGQGNNEQFF,TGTGCCAGCAGTCCGGGACAGGGTAACAATGAGCAGTTCTTC
.,TRBJ2-7,.,TRBV5-1,CASSPTTGHEQYF,TGCGCCAGCAGCCCAACAACGGGGCACGAGCAGTACTTC
.,TRBJ1-3,.,TRBV28,CASSGGGGTGNTIYF,TGTGCCAGCAGCGGCGGGGGGGGGACTGGAAACACCATATATTTT
.,TRBJ2-7,TRBD1,TRBV19,CASSTTGGPYEQYF,TGTGCCAGTAGTACGACAGGGGGGCCCTACGAGCAGTACTTC
.,TRBJ2-1,.,TRBV7-4,CASSPGKVDNEQFF,TGTGCCAGCAGCCCTGGGAAGGTAGACAATGAGCAGTTCTTC
.,TRBJ2-2,.,TRBV7-9,CASSFFLLVGTGELFF,TGTGCCAGCAGCTTCTTCCTATTAGTGGGCACCGGGGAGCTGTTTTTT
.,TRBJ2-1,TRBD2,TRBV14,CASGLAGWINEQFF,TGTGCCAGCGGACTAGCGGGATGGATCAATGAGCAGTTCTTC
.,TRBJ1-2,.,TRBV6-5,CASSQRGANYGYTF,TGTGCCAGCAGTCAACGGGGGGCTAACTATGGCTACACCTTC
.,TRBJ2-3,.,TRBV7-9,CASSSPTGNTQYF,TGTGCCAGCAGCTCGCCGACGGGAAATACGCAGTATTTT
.,TRBJ1-1,.,TRBV19,CASSPDRRVGAVHTEAFF,TGTGCCAGTAGTCCGGACAGACGGGTGGGGGCGGTCCACACTGAAGCTTTCTTT
.,TRBJ2-7,TRBD2,TRBV11-2,CASSLSGLAGGEQYF,TGTGCCAGCAGCTTATCGGGACTAGCGGGAGGCGAGCAGTACTTC
.,TRBJ2-2,TRBD2,TRBV10-3,CAISLLAGDPRSTGELFF,TGTGCCATCAGCCTACTAGCGGGAGACCCGAGGAGCACCGGGGAGCTGTTTTTT
.,TRBJ1-4,.,TRBV7-6,CASSPWGLREKLFF,TGTGCCAGCAGCCCCTGGGGGCTGAGAGAAAAACTGTTTTTT